This entry lists 18 T cell receptor beta chains sequenced from one sample in a study of graft-versus-host responses after intestinal transplantation listed by TCRdb under 2021. Per the publication, the time point label means: cells obtained before transplantation from donor or recipient. Library preparation was by the immunoSEQ multiplex PCR assay. TCRdb carries this immuneACCESS record with in-frame sequences only. Its versions omit some clonotypes, under half of them owing to an unresolved V gene in the studies checked, with the rest unexplained. Present in this sample are approximately 90,000 clones, approximately 90% of which were seen just once. Of the sample, roughly 6% is held by the ten largest clones. What these receptors recognize is not known. The sequencing here drew on unstimulated CD8+ T cells sorted from spleen or lymph node cells, taken before intestinal transplant. These TCRs come from a human donor who received an intestinal transplant.

The rearrangement links TRBV21-1 to TRBJ2-7. TRBV21-1 is a listed pseudogene. The CDR3 has 15 amino acids. For the CDR3, the DNA is TGTGCCAGCAGGGACTCACAGGTCCCCTTCTACGAGCAGTACTTC. This codes for CASRDSQVPFYEQYF.

The gene calls are TRBV6-5 and TRBJ1-1, with 8 bases identical to TRBD1. J lost 6 bases, V lost 4 bases, and 4 bases had no gene match. The CDR3 totals 13 residues. Germline V gene sequence: CDR1 MNHEY, CDR2 SVGAGI. The CDR3 DNA is TGTGCCAGCAGTTCCTGGACAGGGTCTGAAGCTTTCTTT. It codes for CASSSWTGSEAFF.

The V call is TRBV5-4, the J call TRBJ2-7; maybe TRBD2 (6 bases). The CDR3 is 14 residues long. CDR1 is SGHNT, CDR2 YYREEE, per germline (reference sequence). V gave up 7 bases and J gave up 0 bases, with 14 bases separating them. The CDR3 region is CASASGASSYEQYF. CDR3 bases: TGTGCCAGCGCATCGGGAGCCAGCTCCTACGAGCAGTACTTC.

The CDR3 loop reads CASSRGDTNQPQHF. CDR3 DNA: TGTGCCAGCAGTCGGGGGGACACCAATCAGCCCCAGCATTTT. This chain joins TRBV27 and TRBJ1-5, with D perhaps TRBD1 (6 bases). Per the germline V gene, CDR1 is MNHEY and CDR2 is SMNVEV (reference sequence). V dropped 5 bases and J dropped 3 bases, with 11 bases sitting between them. The CDR3 spans 14 residues.

V gene TRBV7-9 combines with J gene TRBJ1-3, with D unresolved. Trimming stripped 10 bases from V and 1 base from J, with 17 bases between. The CDR3 runs 15 residues. In germline, CDR1 is SEHNR, CDR2 FQNEAQ (reference sequence). The CDR3 loop is CATGAKRVSGNTIYF. CDR3 coding DNA: TGTGCCACCGGCGCTAAGAGGGTATCTGGAAACACCATATATTTT.

This chain links TRBV7-2 with TRBJ2-7; 9 positions agree with TRBD1. After removal of 4 bases from V and 2 bases from J, the junction contained 3 bases not matched to a gene. The CDR3 runs 14 residues. The germline V gene has CDR1 SGHTA and CDR2 FQGNSA. The CDR3 nucleotides are TGTGCCAGCAGCTCTGGACAGGGGACCTACGAGCAGTACTTC. Translating it yields CASSSGQGTYEQYF.

The rearrangement uses TRBV5-4 and TRBJ2-3, with 16 bases fitting TRBD2. Losses at the gene ends were 5 bases for V and 9 bases for J; bases not matched to a gene: 9. The CDR3 contains 16 residues. Germline V lookup: CDR1 SGHNT, CDR2 YYREEE (reference sequence). CDR3 loop: CASSPGTSGGAGTQYF. The CDR3 nucleotides are TGTGCCAGCAGTCCCGGGACTAGCGGGGGGGCAGGGACGCAGTATTTT.

The chain couples TRBV11-3 to TRBJ2-2; D gene ambiguous. V lost 4 bases and J 7 bases, leaving 10 bases between the germline ends. Germline values: CDR1 SGHNT, CDR2 YENEEA. The CDR3 loop spans 13 amino acids. CDR3 residues: CASSSLGNGELFF. In DNA form, the CDR3 reads TGTGCCAGCAGCTCCTTAGGCAACGGGGAGCTGTTTTTT.

The chain joins TRBV9 to TRBJ2-2, with D hard to call. The CDR3 has 14 residues. Germline V gene sequence: CDR1 SGDLS, CDR2 YYNGEE. V gave up 3 bases and J gave up 4 bases, with 10 bases separating them. The CDR3 here is CASSGTRGTGELFF. In DNA, the CDR3 is TGTGCCAGCAGCGGAACTCGTGGCACCGGGGAGCTGTTTTTT.

The chain links TRBV6-5 to TRBJ1-6; the match to TRBD1 covers 10 bases. This CDR3 has 14 amino acids. CDR1 and CDR2 from the germline V gene are MNHEY and SVGAGI. Unmatched junction bases numbered 6, after V lost 6 bases and J lost 10 bases. The CDR3: CASSSTGGHSPLHF. The CDR3 DNA reads as TGTGCCAGCAGCTCGACAGGGGGCCACTCACCCCTCCACTTT.

Concerning this clone itself: The junction departs from germline at one end; a sequencing error may be responsible. The rearrangement joins TRBV2 to TRBJ2-1; no clear D gene. Per germline, CDR1 SNHLY and CDR2 FYNNEI. This CDR3 has 13 amino acids. The CDR3 DNA follows: TGTGCCAGCAAAGATAACTCCTACAATGGGCAGTTCTTC. Translating gives CASKDNSYNGQFF.

The CDR3 DNA is TGTGCCAGCAGCTTAGAGGCTCGGACTCACCCCAACTCACGGACTCAGTACTTC. It is translated as CASSLEARTHPNSRTQYF. V usage is TRBV11-2 and J usage is TRBJ2-4; a possible D gene is TRBD2 (5 bases). CDR1 and CDR2 from the germline V gene are SGHAT and FQNNGV. Trimming removed 0 bases from V and 12 bases from J, with 27 bases in between. CDR3 length: 18 amino acids.

This chain connects TRBV5-4 to TRBJ1-1; a possible D gene is TRBD1 (5 bases). V lost 0 bases and J 1 base, leaving 7 bases between the germline ends. Germline V gene sequence: CDR1 SGHNT, CDR2 YYREEE (reference sequence). This CDR3 spans 14 amino acids. The CDR3 coding sequence is TGTGCCAGCAGCTTGGTACAGGAGAACACTGAAGCTTTCTTT. Amino acid sequence: CASSLVQENTEAFF.

The chain employs TRBV6-5 and TRBJ2-7, with TRBD2 matching over 13 bases. This CDR3 has 14 residues. J gave up 5 bases and V 5 bases, and 3 bases lay outside the gene matches. The V gene's germline CDR1 is MNHEY and CDR2 SVGAGI. The CDR3 bases are TGTGCCAGCAGTGACGGACTAGCGGGGGACGAGCAGTACTTC. Translated: CASSDGLAGDEQYF.

This chain links TRBV2 with TRBJ2-7, with D unclear. V lost 4 bases and J 6 bases, leaving 7 bases between the germline ends. This CDR3 comprises 11 residues. The V gene's germline CDR1 is SNHLY and CDR2 FYNNEI. CDR3 residues: CASSVGSEQYF. In nucleotides, the CDR3 is TGTGCCAGCAGTGTAGGTTCCGAGCAGTACTTC.

The CDR3 DNA is TGTGCCAGCAGAACAACAGGAAATTCACCCCTCCACTTT. Its translation is CASRTTGNSPLHF. The rearrangement joins TRBV6-1 to TRBJ1-6; possibly TRBD1 for D (5 bases). The length of the CDR3 is 13 residues. V was trimmed by 6 bases and J by 7 bases, leaving 10 bases between them. In germline, CDR1 is MNHNS, CDR2 SASEGT.

The rearrangement links TRBV9 to TRBJ2-3; 9 nucleotides line up with TRBD2. CDR1 SGDLS and CDR2 YYNGEE come from the germline V gene. V lost 3 bases to trimming and J lost 4 bases; unmatched junction nucleotides: 6. The CDR3 runs to 15 residues. The CDR3 reads CASSASGAAPDTQYF. The CDR3 region has the DNA TGTGCCAGCAGCGCTAGCGGGGCCGCGCCAGATACGCAGTATTTT.

For the CDR3, the DNA is TGTGCCACCAGCAGAGATAGAAAATGGGGTAGGGGTCTTGACGAGCAGTACTTC. Protein product: CATSRDRKWGRGLDEQYF. This chain links TRBV15 with TRBJ2-7; weak D call: TRBD1 (5 bases). Per the germline V gene, CDR1 is LNHNV and CDR2 is YYDKDF (reference sequence). With 0 bases removed from V and 5 bases from J, the gap between germline ends came to 23 bases. The CDR3 extends over 18 amino acids.